One sample yielded the 23 T cell receptor beta chains listed below, sequenced in a study of CD8+ T cells in alopecia areata. Following extraction, RNA underwent reverse transcription to cDNA, which served as the sequencing template. Some clones are missing from TCRdb's copy, which holds only in-frame ones; the method was immunoSEQ multiplex PCR. This sample has 150,000 to 200,000 clones, with 50% to 60% found just once. The source material was CD4+ T cells sorted from blood, sampled at week 0. Receptors were obtained from a human donor with alopecia areata.

The chain is built from TRBV11-2 and TRBJ2-7; 7 bases align to TRBD1. This CDR3 is built from 14 residues. The germline V gene encodes CDR1 SGHAT and CDR2 FQNNGV. J was trimmed by 2 bases and V by 6 bases; bases with no gene match: 7. CDR3 region: CASSNYRGTYEQYF. DNA for the CDR3: TGTGCCAGCAGTAATTACAGGGGAACCTACGAGCAGTACTTC.

The V and J genes are TRBV27 and TRBJ2-7; TRBD2 agrees at 8 bases. CDR1 is MNHEY, CDR2 SMNVEV, per germline (reference sequence). This CDR3 contains 15 residues. Unmatched junction bases numbered 8, after V lost 4 bases and J lost 3 bases. The DNA for the CDR3 is TGTGCCAGCAGTTCTATAGCGGGAACGGTCTACGAGCAGTACTTC. Amino acids: CASSSIAGTVYEQYF.

This chain uses TRBV9 with TRBJ1-5; the D is unclear. The V end lost 3 bases, the J end lost 0 bases, and 10 bases lay between the germline ends. The CDR3 sequence is 15 residues long. Germline loops: CDR1 SGDLS, CDR2 YYNGEE. This chain's CDR3 is CASSADGYSNQPQHF. Here the CDR3 DNA reads TGTGCCAGCAGCGCCGATGGGTATAGCAATCAGCCCCAGCATTTT.

The V call is TRBV30, the J call TRBJ1-1, with D possibly matching TRBD1 (5 bases). The CDR3 sequence is 15 residues long. Germline lookup yields CDR1 GTSNPN and CDR2 SVGIG (reference sequence). With 0 bases removed from V and 4 bases from J, the gap between germline ends came to 15 bases. The CDR3 here is CAWSVQEGSGTEAFF. CDR3 nucleotides: TGTGCCTGGAGTGTACAGGAGGGGTCGGGCACTGAAGCTTTCTTT.

This sequence joins TRBV5-1 and TRBJ2-1; maybe TRBD1 (5 bases). Looked up from germline, CDR1 is SGHRS and CDR2 is YFSETQ. V shed 0 bases and J shed 4 bases, with 8 bases lying between them. This CDR3 is 14 amino acids long. As DNA, the CDR3 is TGCGCCAGCAGCTTGGAGGCAGGGTACAATGAGCAGTTCTTC. It is translated as CASSLEAGYNEQFF.

The CDR3 sequence is CASSYVRQGGNQPQHF. The CDR3 DNA reads as TGTGCCAGCAGTTACGTCCGACAGGGAGGCAATCAGCCCCAGCATTTT. V gene TRBV6-6 combines with J gene TRBJ1-5; 7 bases map to TRBD1. CDR1 MNHNY and CDR2 SVGAGI come from the germline V gene (reference sequence). V dropped 2 bases and J dropped 2; count of bases not matched to a gene: 6. The CDR3 totals 16 residues.

This clone was detected only a few times. The chain has TRBV29-1 and TRBJ1-1; no firm D call. CDR3 length equals 13 residues. Per germline, CDR1 SQVTM and CDR2 ANQGSEA. Deletions cut 4 bases from V and 3 bases from J, with 12 bases between. In DNA, the CDR3 is TGCAGCGTTGGAGATGGGAGGTACACTGAAGCTTTCTTT. This gives the protein CSVGDGRYTEAFF.

The chain employs TRBV7-7 and TRBJ2-2, with a tentative D call TRBD2 (7 bases). This CDR3 is built from 14 residues. Trimming pared 6 bases from V and 6 bases from J, leaving 14 bases between. Germline-derived CDR1 and CDR2 are SSHAT and FNYEAQ (reference sequence). CDR3 DNA: TGTGCCAGCAGTTCCGGGGGGCAGGCCGGGGAGCTGTTTTTT. As protein: CASSSGGQAGELFF. Looking up the rest from reference TRBV7-7 and TRBJ2-2 gives the full variable domain: GAGVSQSPRYKVTKRGQDVTLRCDPISSHATLYWYQQALGQGPEFLTYFNYEAQPDKSGLPSDRFSAERPEGSISTLTIQRTEQRDSAMYRCASSSGGQAGELFFGEGSRLTVL.

The table lists this clone with a few counts. J is TRBJ1-5 and V is TRBV7-2, with D possibly TRBD1 on 5 matching bases. CDR1 is SGHTA, CDR2 FQGNSA, per germline. The CDR3 runs to 13 residues. The germline V and J ends were trimmed by 1 base and 7 bases, with 8 bases remaining between them. The CDR3 DNA follows: TGTGCCAGCAGCTTAGGACAGACCCAGCCCCAGCATTTT. Amino acids: CASSLGQTQPQHF.

V gene TRBV30 combines with J gene TRBJ1-2; 8 nucleotides agree with TRBD1. V lost 1 base and J lost 7; bases outside the gene matches: 8. The CDR3 length is 14 residues. Germline CDR1 and CDR2: GTSNPN and SVGIG (reference sequence). CDR3 protein: CAWSGTGTWGGYTF. The CDR3, as DNA: TGTGCCTGGAGTGGGACAGGGACCTGGGGTGGCTACACCTTC.

The gene calls are TRBV29-1 and TRBJ2-3; TRBD2 might be the D (5 bases). V was clipped by 3 bases and J by 1 base, with 8 bases between them. From germline, CDR1 is SQVTM and CDR2 ANQGSEA. This CDR3 spans 13 amino acids. CDR3 sequence: CSVDARGTDTQYF. In DNA, the CDR3 is TGCAGCGTTGATGCGCGGGGCACAGATACGCAGTATTTT.

V is TRBV25-1 and J is TRBJ2-4, with TRBD1 as a possible D gene (6 bases). The CDR3 is made up of 14 amino acids. Germline CDR1 and CDR2: MGHDK and SYGVNS. Trimming took 6 bases from V and 1 from J, leaving 10 bases between them. The CDR3 DNA follows: TGTGCCAGCAGAGAAACAGGGGCCAAAAACATTCAGTACTTC. Protein product: CASRETGAKNIQYF.

The chain recombines TRBV5-6 with TRBJ2-7; 7 positions match TRBD1. Trimming cost V 4 bases and J 3 bases; bases outside gene matches: 4. Germline V gives CDR1 SGHDT, CDR2 YYEEEE. This CDR3 contains 13 residues. CDR3 coding DNA: TGTGCCAGCAGCCGACAGGGCGTCTACGAGCAGTACTTC. Protein sequence: CASSRQGVYEQYF.

The gene calls are TRBV11-2 and TRBJ2-5; 8 bases line up with TRBD1. The V gene's germline CDR1 is SGHAT and CDR2 FQNNGV. Germline trimming cut 5 bases from V and 1 base from J; bases unmatched to any gene: 6. The CDR3 spans 15 residues. The DNA for the CDR3 is TGTGCCAGCAGCAAATTAACAGGGGGCCAAGAGACCCAGTACTTC. It yields the protein CASSKLTGGQETQYF.

This rearrangement joins TRBV11-3 to TRBJ2-6; maybe TRBD1 (5 bases). Germline V lookup: CDR1 SGHNT, CDR2 YENEEA. The V end was cut by 0 bases, the J end by 4 bases, with 10 bases between. The CDR3 consists of 16 residues. CDR3 sequence: CASSLDLGQGANVLTF. As DNA, the CDR3 is TGTGCCAGCAGCTTAGATCTGGGGCAAGGGGCCAACGTCCTGACTTTC. Full variable domain (rest looked up from reference TRBV11-3 and TRBJ2-6): EAGVVQSPRYKIIEKKQPVAFWCNPISGHNTLYWYLQNLGQGPELLIRYENEEAVDDSQLPKDRFSAERLKGVDSTLKIQPAELGDSAVYLCASSLDLGQGANVLTFGAGSRLTVL.

This chain joins TRBV30 and TRBJ1-2; D uncertain. CDR3 length equals 13 residues. The V gene's germline CDR1 is GTSNPN and CDR2 SVGIG (reference sequence). Trimming stripped 2 bases from V and 5 bases from J, with 12 bases between. The CDR3 spells CAWSLGAGYGYTF. Written as DNA, the CDR3 is TGTGCCTGGAGTTTAGGTGCGGGGTATGGCTACACCTTC.

V usage is TRBV30 and J usage is TRBJ1-5; weak D call: TRBD1 (5 bases). Germline lookup yields CDR1 GTSNPN and CDR2 SVGIG (reference sequence). V was pared by 3 bases and J by 7 bases, with 13 bases between. CDR3 length: 13 amino acids. The CDR3 protein is CAWSLLGGQPQHF. In DNA form, the CDR3 reads TGTGCCTGGAGCCTCCTGGGGGGACAGCCCCAGCATTTT.

This sequence joins TRBV29-1 and TRBJ1-4; tentatively, D is TRBD1 (6 bases). The V end was cut by 6 bases, the J end by 1 base, with 12 bases between. This CDR3 is 14 amino acids long. Germline V lookup: CDR1 SQVTM, CDR2 ANQGSEA. The CDR3 coding sequence is TGCAGCGTCTCCGGGGGGCTAACTAATGAAAAACTGTTTTTT. As protein: CSVSGGLTNEKLFF.

In this sample, this clone turned up a few times. The rearrangement uses TRBV7-3 and TRBJ2-3; 13 nucleotides match TRBD2. Germline loops: CDR1 SGHTA, CDR2 FQGTGA. V shed 2 bases and J 0 bases; nucleotides not matched to a gene: 5. This CDR3 contains 18 residues. In DNA form, the CDR3 reads TGTGCCAGCAGCTTACGACTAGCGGGGGGCCGCAGCACAGATACGCAGTATTTT. As protein: CASSLRLAGGRSTDTQYF.

The chain links TRBV5-6 to TRBJ1-2, with D possibly TRBD1 on 5 matching bases. The CDR3 loop spans 13 amino acids. The V gene lost 4 bases and the J gene lost 2 bases, with 9 bases spanning the gap. Germline CDR1 is SGHDT and CDR2 is YYEEEE. The CDR3 bases are TGTGCCAGCAGCCCGGGGGTAAACTATGGCTACACCTTC. Encoded protein: CASSPGVNYGYTF.

This chain connects TRBV5-1 to TRBJ2-1, with 8 bases lining up with TRBD1. Germline V gives CDR1 SGHRS, CDR2 YFSETQ. This CDR3 has 15 residues. J lost 8 bases, V lost 4 bases, and 11 bases had no gene match. The CDR3 sequence: CASSIGQGGGDEQFF. The CDR3 nucleotides are TGCGCCAGCAGCATAGGACAGGGTGGAGGCGATGAGCAGTTCTTC.

The chain recombines TRBV23-1 with TRBJ2-3; 7 bases are shared with TRBD1. TRBV23-1 counts as an open reading frame of uncertain function. The ends lost 3 bases at V and 0 bases at J; junction bases unmatched: 6. The CDR3 has 16 amino acids. CDR3 DNA sequence: TGCGCCAGCAGTCACCTCGGGACAGCAAGCACAGATACGCAGTATTTT. This gives the protein CASSHLGTASTDTQYF.

This chain links TRBV15 with TRBJ2-7; a weak D match, TRBD1 (6 bases). This CDR3 has 15 amino acids. V lost 8 bases, J lost 1 base, and 18 bases lay in between. Looked up from germline, CDR1 is LNHNV and CDR2 is YYDKDF (reference sequence). Here the CDR3 reads CATSYPGHGSYEQYF. CDR3 nucleotide sequence: TGTGCCACCTCTTACCCGGGACACGGATCCTACGAGCAGTACTTC.